This TCR beta chain was sequenced during a study of OX40 agonist ivuxolimab in advanced cancers. On the study more broadly: Clinicians treated patients with ivuxolimab, an agonistic anti-OX40 (CD134) antibody. Therapy given before enrollment (anti-PD-1, anti-PD-L1 or anti-CTLA-4) was allowed, and around 44% had some. Study conclusions and caveats: There was clonal expansion of CD4+ and CD8+ blood T cells by week 6 at 0.1 to 3.0 mg/kg.

There are 15 residues in the CDR3. V dropped 5 bases and J dropped 0 bases, with 8 bases sitting between them. CDR1 and CDR2 (germline): MNHEY, SMNVEV (reference sequence). Autoimmune disease history or systemic immunosuppression barred patients. The data were produced by immunoSEQ multiplex PCR, yet TCRdb's version contains in-frame clones alone and is incomplete. The sample contains tens of thousands of clones, about 78% of which appear only once. Turning to this clone: As yet, its antigen is unknown.

This sample comprised CD4+ or CD8+ T cells sorted from blood, obtained in a trial of the OX40 agonist ivuxolimab. This sequence was found in an adult with an advanced solid tumor such as melanoma, head and neck, liver or kidney cancer. The chain has TRBV27 and TRBJ2-6; unclear D gene. The CDR3 here is CASSPAISGANVLTF. CDR3 nucleotide sequence: TGTGCCAGCAGTCCCGCTATCTCTGGGGCCAACGTCCTGACTTTC.